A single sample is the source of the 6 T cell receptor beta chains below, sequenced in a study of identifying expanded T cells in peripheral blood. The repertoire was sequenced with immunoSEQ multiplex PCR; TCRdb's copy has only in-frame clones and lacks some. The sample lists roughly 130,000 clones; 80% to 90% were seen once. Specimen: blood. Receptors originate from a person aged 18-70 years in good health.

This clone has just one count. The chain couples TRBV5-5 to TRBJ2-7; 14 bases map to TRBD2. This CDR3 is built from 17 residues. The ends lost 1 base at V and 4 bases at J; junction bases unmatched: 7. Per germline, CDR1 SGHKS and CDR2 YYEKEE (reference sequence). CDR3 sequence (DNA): TGTGCCAGCAGCTTGCCAACGACTAGCGGGAGGGGATACGAGCAGTACTTC. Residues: CASSLPTTSGRGYEQYF.

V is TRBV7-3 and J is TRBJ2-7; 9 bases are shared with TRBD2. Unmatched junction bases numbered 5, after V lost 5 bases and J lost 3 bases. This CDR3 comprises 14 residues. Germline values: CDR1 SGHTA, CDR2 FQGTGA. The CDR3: CASSPAGGHYEQYF. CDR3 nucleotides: TGTGCCAGCAGCCCAGCGGGGGGCCACTACGAGCAGTACTTC.

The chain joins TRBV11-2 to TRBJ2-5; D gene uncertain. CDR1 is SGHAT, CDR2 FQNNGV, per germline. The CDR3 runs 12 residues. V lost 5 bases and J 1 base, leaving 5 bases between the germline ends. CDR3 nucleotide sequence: TGTGCCAGCAGCAGGGCCCAAGAGACCCAGTACTTC. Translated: CASSRAQETQYF.

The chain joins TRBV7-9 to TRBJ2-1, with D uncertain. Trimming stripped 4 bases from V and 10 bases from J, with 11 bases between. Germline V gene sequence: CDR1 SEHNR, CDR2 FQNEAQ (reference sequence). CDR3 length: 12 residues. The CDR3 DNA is TGTGCCAGCAGCTCCTCAGGAGCCGAGCAGTTCTTC. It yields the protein CASSSSGAEQFF.

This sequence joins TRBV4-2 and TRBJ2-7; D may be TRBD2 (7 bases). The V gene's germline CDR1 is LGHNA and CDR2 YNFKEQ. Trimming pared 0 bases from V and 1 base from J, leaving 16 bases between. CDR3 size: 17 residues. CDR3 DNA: TGTGCCAGCAGCCAAGATAAGGGGGGGGGACCTTCCTACGAGCAGTACTTC. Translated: CASSQDKGGGPSYEQYF.

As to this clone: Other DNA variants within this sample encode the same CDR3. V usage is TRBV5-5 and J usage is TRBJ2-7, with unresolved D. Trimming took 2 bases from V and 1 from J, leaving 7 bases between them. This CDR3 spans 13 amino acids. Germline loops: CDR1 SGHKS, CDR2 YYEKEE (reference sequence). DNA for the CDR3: TGTGCCAGCAGCTTCTCAGCATCCTACGAGCAGTACTTC. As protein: CASSFSASYEQYF.